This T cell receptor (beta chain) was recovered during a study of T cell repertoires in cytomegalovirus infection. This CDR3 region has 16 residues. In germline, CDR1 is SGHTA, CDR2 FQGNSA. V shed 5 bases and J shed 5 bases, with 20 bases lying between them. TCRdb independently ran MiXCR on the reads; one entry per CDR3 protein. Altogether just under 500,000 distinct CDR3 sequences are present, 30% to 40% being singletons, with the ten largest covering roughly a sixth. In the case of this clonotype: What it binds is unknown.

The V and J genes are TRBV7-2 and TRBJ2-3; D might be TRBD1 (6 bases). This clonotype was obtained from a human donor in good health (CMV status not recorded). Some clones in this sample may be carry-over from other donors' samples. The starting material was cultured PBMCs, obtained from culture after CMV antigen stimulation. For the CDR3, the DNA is TGTGCCAGCAGCAAAAGAGGACTCCAGGGGCAAGATACGCAGTATTTT. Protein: CASSKRGLQGQDTQYF.